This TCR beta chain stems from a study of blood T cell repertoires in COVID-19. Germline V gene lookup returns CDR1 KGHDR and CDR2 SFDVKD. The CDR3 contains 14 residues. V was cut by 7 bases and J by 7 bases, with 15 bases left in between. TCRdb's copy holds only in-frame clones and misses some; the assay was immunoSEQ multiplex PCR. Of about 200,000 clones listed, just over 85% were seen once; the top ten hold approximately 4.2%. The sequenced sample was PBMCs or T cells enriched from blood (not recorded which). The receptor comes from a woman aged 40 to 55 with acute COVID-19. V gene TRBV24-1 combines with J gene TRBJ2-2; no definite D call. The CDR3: CATSSLLAHGELFF. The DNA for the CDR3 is TGTGCCACCAGCTCTTTGCTGGCCCACGGGGAGCTGTTTTTT.